The 30 T cell receptor beta chains below were found in one sample sequenced in a study of CD8 T cells in ankylosing spondylitis. Whole-study findings and limits: A TCR beta motif of under ten highly homologous variants seemed to mark ankylosing spondylitis blood.

These receptors have no identified antigens. TCRdb re-derived calls from the 5' RACE reads in MiXCR, one entry per CDR3 protein. Of a few hundred thousand distinct CDR3 sequences listed, about a fifth are singletons. The sample taken for sequencing was blood, either unsorted or a sorted T cell fraction (not recorded which). These receptors were obtained from a male donor with ankylosing spondylitis.

This chain links TRBV7-8 with TRBJ2-3; D may correspond to TRBD1 or TRBD2 (6 bases each). The V end was cut by 1 base, the J end by 0 bases, with 14 bases between. Germline V CDR1 and CDR2: SGHVS, FQNEAQ. The CDR3 contains 17 residues. CDR3 amino acids: CASSLGGTSSSTDTQYF. CDR3 nucleotides: TGTGCCAGCAGCTTAGGCGGGACAAGTTCTAGCACAGATACGCAGTATTTT. Filled out from reference TRBV7-8 and TRBJ2-3, the complete variable domain reads GAGVSQSPRYKVAKRGQDVALRCDPISGHVSLFWYQQALGQGPEFLTYFQNEAQLDKSGLPSDRFFAERPEGSVSTLKIQRTQQEDSAVYLCASSLGGTSSSTDTQYFGPGTRLTVL.

In its sample, this clonotype was seen a few times. V and J are TRBV29-1 and TRBJ1-2; D possibly corresponds to TRBD1 (6 bases). There are 14 residues in the CDR3. Germline V gene sequence: CDR1 SQVTM, CDR2 ANQGSEA. V lost 4 bases and J 6 bases, leaving 18 bases between the germline ends. The CDR3 loop reads CSVGGVGRGNGYTF. The CDR3 nucleotides read TGCAGCGTTGGGGGCGTCGGCAGGGGTAATGGCTACACCTTC.

This clonotype was seen a handful of times. The chain uses TRBV4-3 and TRBJ1-5; no definite D call. Trimming removed 0 bases at V and 5 bases at J, with 17 bases between. The CDR3 totals 17 residues. CDR1 is LGHNA and CDR2 is YSLEER in the germline V gene. This chain's CDR3 is CASSQDLSISQHQPQHF. The CDR3 DNA reads as TGCGCCAGCAGCCAAGATCTAAGCATCTCTCAACATCAGCCCCAGCATTTT.

The genes are TRBV15 and TRBJ1-1, with unresolved D. The CDR3 totals 15 residues. The germline CDR1 and CDR2 sequences are LNHNV and YYDKDF (reference sequence). Trimming left V 0 bases short and J 0 bases short, with 8 bases between. The CDR3 DNA reads TGTGCCACCAGCAGAGATCAGTCGTTGAACACTGAAGCTTTCTTT. Protein sequence: CATSRDQSLNTEAFF. The full variable domain, its missing parts supplied by reference TRBV15 and TRBJ1-1, is DAMVIQNPRYQVTQFGKPVTLSCSQTLNHNVMYWYQQKSSQAPKLLFHYYDKDFNNEADTPDNFQSRRPNTSFCFLDIRSPGLGDTAMYLCATSRDQSLNTEAFFGQGTRLTVV.

This clonotype was seen a handful of times. The chain links TRBV11-2 to TRBJ2-1; 10 bases match TRBD2. Germline assignment: CDR1 SGHAT and CDR2 FQNNGV. There are 13 residues in the CDR3. V dropped 5 bases and J dropped 10; count of bases not matched to a gene: 5. Written as DNA, the CDR3 is TGTGCCAGCAGCCTAGCGGGAGTAAGGGAGCAGTTCTTC. This codes for CASSLAGVREQFF.

The V and J genes are TRBV11-2 and TRBJ2-4, with a weak D call TRBD2 (5 bases). The CDR3 loop spans 16 amino acids. V dropped 1 base and J dropped 3 bases, with 13 bases sitting between them. Germline V gives CDR1 SGHAT, CDR2 FQNNGV. As DNA, the CDR3 is TGTGCCAGCAGCTTAGGAGCGGCACTATTCAAAAACATTCAGTACTTC. It yields the protein CASSLGAALFKNIQYF.

The CDR3 region has the DNA TGTGCCAGCAGTTTAAGGGGGAGGGGGACAGATACGCAGTATTTT. It specifies CASSLRGRGTDTQYF. The chain is built from TRBV28 and TRBJ2-3, with D perhaps matching TRBD2 (7 bases). Trimming pared 2 bases from V and 3 bases from J, leaving 12 bases between. The V gene's germline CDR1 is MDHEN and CDR2 SYDVKM. This CDR3 has 15 residues.

This sequence joins TRBV24-1 and TRBJ2-1, with 8 bases aligning to TRBD2. V lost 9 bases and J lost 1; bases outside the gene matches: 7. The CDR3 contains 15 residues. Per the germline V gene, CDR1 is KGHDR and CDR2 is SFDVKD. The CDR3 coding sequence is TGTGCCACCTCCTCGACTAGCGAGTCCTACAATGAGCAGTTCTTC. Translated, it gives CATSSTSESYNEQFF.

This clonotype was observed many times. The V call is TRBV11-2, the J call TRBJ2-1; 7 bases align to TRBD1. The germline CDR1 and CDR2 sequences are SGHAT and FQNNGV. This CDR3 spans 16 amino acids. The junction had 9 bases not matched to a gene; V was cut back by 4 bases and J by 3 bases. DNA of the CDR3: TGTGCCAGCAGCTCCCCGCCGGGACAGTTCTACAATGAGCAGTTCTTC. Translation gives CASSSPPGQFYNEQFF.

The CDR3 loop is CASSPIRGDRQNGYTF. The CDR3 nucleotides are TGCGCCAGCAGCCCAATCAGGGGGGACAGACAAAATGGCTACACCTTC. The chain links TRBV5-1 to TRBJ1-2; 7 bases are a match to TRBD1. The CDR3 extends over 16 amino acids. The V and J ends lost 4 bases and 6 bases, in that order; junction bases with no gene match: 15. Looked up from germline, CDR1 is SGHRS and CDR2 is YFSETQ.

CDR3: CASNDSGGSNNSPLHF. The CDR3 bases are TGTGCCAGCAACGACTCAGGGGGCTCGAATAATTCACCCCTCCACTTT. The chain joins TRBV28 to TRBJ1-6, with 8 bases matching TRBD1. This CDR3 is built from 16 residues. Germline assignment: CDR1 MDHEN and CDR2 SYDVKM. With 7 bases clipped from V and 5 bases from J, the junction kept 10 bases outside the gene matches.

V usage is TRBV5-1 and J usage is TRBJ2-1, with 8 bases matching TRBD2. Germline V gives CDR1 SGHRS, CDR2 YFSETQ. The CDR3 has 14 residues. The junction had 7 bases not matched to a gene; V was cut back by 3 bases and J by 8 bases. CDR3 loop: CASSSIAGPDEQFF. The CDR3 DNA sequence: TGCGCCAGCAGCTCGATAGCGGGACCAGATGAGCAGTTCTTC.

This clonotype showed up many times. This rearrangement joins TRBV28 to TRBJ1-5; the D gene is possibly TRBD1 (6 bases). CDR1 MDHEN and CDR2 SYDVKM come from the germline V gene. The germline V and J ends were trimmed by 6 bases and 6 bases, with 15 bases remaining between them. The CDR3 loop spans 14 amino acids. Here the CDR3 reads CASSLTARGQPQHF. The CDR3 nucleotides read TGTGCCAGCAGCTTAACAGCCAGGGGTCAGCCCCAGCATTTT.

The chain links TRBV2 to TRBJ2-5, with D perhaps TRBD1 (5 bases). The V end lost 3 bases, the J end lost 3 bases, and 8 bases lay between the germline ends. The CDR3 runs 13 residues. Germline lookup yields CDR1 SNHLY and CDR2 FYNNEI. CDR3 sequence: CASSEFREETQYF. Here the CDR3 DNA reads TGTGCCAGCAGTGAGTTCAGGGAAGAGACCCAGTACTTC.

V gene TRBV25-1 combines with J gene TRBJ2-7, with D possibly being TRBD2 (6 bases). V shed 1 base and J shed 4 bases, with 14 bases lying between them. The germline V gene encodes CDR1 MGHDK and CDR2 SYGVNS. The CDR3 sequence is 15 residues long. The CDR3 loop reads CASSEFAGLEYEQYF. CDR3 DNA: TGTGCCAGCAGTGAATTTGCGGGGCTAGAATACGAGCAGTACTTC.

The chain carries TRBV6-2 or TRBV6-3 and TRBJ2-5, with TRBD1 matching 9 bases. From germline, CDR1 is MNHEY and CDR2 SVGEGT. V dropped 0 bases and J dropped 5; count of bases not matched to a gene: 10. This CDR3 is built from 17 residues. For the CDR3, the DNA is TGTGCCAGCAGTTACTCTCGTCGGACAGGGGCGTTTGAGACCCAGTACTTC. Amino acids: CASSYSRRTGAFETQYF.

The chain links TRBV28 to TRBJ1-5; D call uncertain. Trimming removed 5 bases at V and 5 bases at J, with 7 bases between. The CDR3 runs to 12 residues. In germline, CDR1 is MDHEN, CDR2 SYDVKM. This CDR3 is CASSVVDQPQHF. CDR3 nucleotides: TGTGCCAGCAGTGTGGTGGATCAGCCCCAGCATTTT.

This clonotype was observed a handful of times. This chain connects TRBV4-3 to TRBJ1-2; unclear D gene. Germline CDR1 is LGHNA and CDR2 is YSLEER. The CDR3 spans 16 residues. Between the trimmed V and J ends, which lost 0 bases and 4 bases, there was a span of 15 bases. CDR3 sequence: CASSQDFSGLGYGYTF. CDR3 nucleotide sequence: TGCGCCAGCAGCCAAGATTTTTCGGGTCTCGGCTATGGCTACACCTTC.

This chain links TRBV27 with TRBJ1-2, with no clear D. The germline gives CDR1 MNHEY, CDR2 SMNVEV (reference sequence). Trimming removed 5 bases from V and 8 bases from J, with 15 bases in between. The CDR3 is made up of 13 amino acids. CDR3 protein: CASSRKPSAGYTF. CDR3 nucleotide sequence: TGTGCCAGCAGTCGAAAGCCTTCCGCCGGCTACACCTTC.

In this sample, this clonotype turned up a few times. The chain is built from TRBV20-1 and TRBJ1-5; possible D gene TRBD1, 6 bases. The CDR3 consists of 16 residues. Per the germline V gene, CDR1 is DFQATT and CDR2 is SNEGSKA (reference sequence). V shed 0 bases and J shed 4 bases, with 16 bases lying between them. CDR3 nucleotide sequence: TGCAGTGCTAGAGATGGGAAGACAGGCAATAATCAGCCCCAGCATTTT. Residues: CSARDGKTGNNQPQHF.

The chain joins TRBV4-3 to TRBJ1-3, with a tentative D call TRBD1 (6 bases). Trimming left V 0 bases short and J 3 bases short, with 15 bases between. The CDR3 sequence is 17 residues long. Germline CDR1 is LGHNA and CDR2 is YSLEER. The CDR3 spells CASSQDRAGESGNTIYF. CDR3 sequence (DNA): TGCGCCAGCAGCCAAGATCGGGCAGGGGAAAGTGGAAACACCATATATTTT.

This chain joins TRBV12-3 or TRBV12-4 and TRBJ2-5; a possible D gene is TRBD2 (7 bases). V lost 3 bases, J lost 5 bases, and 13 bases lay in between. The CDR3 covers 14 residues. CDR3 DNA sequence: TGTGCCAGCAGTTTGCACAGGGACTACGAGACCCAGTACTTC. Protein sequence: CASSLHRDYETQYF.

The chain couples TRBV7-8 to TRBJ1-3; D perhaps matches TRBD1 (5 bases). Trimming removed 3 bases at V and 4 bases at J, with 16 bases between. The CDR3 is 16 amino acids. CDR1 is SGHVS, CDR2 FQNEAQ, per germline. The CDR3 reads CASSLGQGLWGNTIYF. The CDR3 DNA is TGTGCCAGCAGCTTGGGCCAGGGTCTGTGGGGAAACACCATATATTTT. The variable domain in full, with the rest retrieved from reference TRBV7-8 and TRBJ1-3, is GAGVSQSPRYKVAKRGQDVALRCDPISGHVSLFWYQQALGQGPEFLTYFQNEAQLDKSGLPSDRFFAERPEGSVSTLKIQRTQQEDSAVYLCASSLGQGLWGNTIYFGEGSWLTVV.

This rearrangement joins TRBV3-1 to TRBJ2-3, with 7 bases matching TRBD2. The V segment lost 0 bases and the J segment 4 bases; nucleotides outside the gene matches: 10. The CDR3 has 17 residues. In germline, CDR1 is LGHDT, CDR2 YNNKEL (reference sequence). CDR3 DNA: TGTGCCAGCAGCCAAGATCCGGTGGGGGAGGGCGCAGATACGCAGTATTTT. Translation: CASSQDPVGEGADTQYF.

This clonotype was counted between two and nine times. This chain links TRBV7-2 with TRBJ1-5; D ambiguous. V gave up 4 bases and J gave up 1 base, with 11 bases separating them. The CDR3 covers 15 residues. Germline CDR1 reads SGHTA; CDR2 reads FQGNSA. The CDR3 is CASSSLSISNQPQHF. The CDR3 DNA follows: TGTGCCAGCAGCTCGCTGTCCATAAGCAATCAGCCCCAGCATTTT.

As DNA, the CDR3 is TGCAGCGTGGCTACAGGAGCAGCTTTCTTT. Its protein is CSVATGAAFF. The J gene is TRBJ1-1, the V gene TRBV29-1; D perhaps matches TRBD1 (5 bases). Germline V lookup: CDR1 SQVTM, CDR2 ANQGSEA. With 6 bases removed from V and 10 bases from J, the gap between germline ends came to 12 bases. This CDR3 is 10 amino acids long.

This clonotype was counted between two and nine times. CDR3 in amino acids: CSALMGRGGSGELFF. As DNA, the CDR3 is TGCAGTGCTCTCATGGGCAGGGGAGGCTCCGGGGAGCTGTTTTTT. The rearrangement links TRBV20-1 to TRBJ2-2; either TRBD1 or TRBD2 may fit D (6 bases each). The CDR3 has 15 amino acids. V was trimmed by 5 bases and J by 6 bases, leaving 19 bases between them. Germline lookup yields CDR1 DFQATT and CDR2 SNEGSKA (reference sequence).

The chain joins TRBV20-1 to TRBJ1-1, with D perhaps TRBD1 (5 bases). Germline lookup yields CDR1 DFQATT and CDR2 SNEGSKA (reference sequence). This CDR3 region has 13 residues. The CDR3 is CSPPGWGGAEAFF. For the CDR3, the DNA is TGCAGCCCCCCGGGCTGGGGGGGAGCTGAAGCTTTCTTT.

V and J are TRBV20-1 and TRBJ2-1; 16 nucleotides align to TRBD2. V shed 1 base, J shed 15 bases, and the junction held 6 bases outside the gene matches. CDR3 size: 14 residues. CDR1 is DFQATT, CDR2 SNEGSKA, per germline (reference sequence). CDR3 in DNA: TGCAGTGCTAGAGCCGGGACTAGCGGGAGGGCACCGTTCTTC. It encodes CSARAGTSGRAPFF.

V usage is TRBV5-1 and J usage is TRBJ2-5, with D possibly being TRBD1 or TRBD2 (7 bases each). The length of the CDR3 is 16 residues. Looked up from germline, CDR1 is SGHRS and CDR2 is YFSETQ. V lost 7 bases to trimming and J lost 1 base, with 20 bases between them. The CDR3, as DNA: TGCGCCAGCGGGAGGGGGCGAACAGGGACCCAAGAGACCCAGTACTTC. Translated, it gives CASGRGRTGTQETQYF.